The 3 T cell receptor beta chains presented below share a single source sample, sequenced in a study of T cell repertoires in cytomegalovirus infection. TCRdb analysed the reads with MiXCR anew, one entry per CDR3 protein. The sample contains roughly 720,000 distinct CDR3 sequences, 35% to 40% of which appear only once. The specimen sequenced was PBMCs. Receptor source: a human donor in good health (CMV status not recorded). Some clones in this sample may be carry-over from other donors' samples.

This clonotype was detected only a few times. The rearrangement uses TRBV6-5 and TRBJ1-3; D possibly corresponds to TRBD1 (5 bases). The length of the CDR3 is 16 residues. V lost 4 bases and J lost 2, with 15 bases in between. The V gene's germline CDR1 is MNHEY and CDR2 SVGAGI. The CDR3, as DNA: TGTGCCAGCAGTTCACCGTCCCTGGGGCCTGGAAACACCATATATTTT. This sequence encodes CASSSPSLGPGNTIYF.

This clonotype has just a few counts. The V and J genes are TRBV6-1 and TRBJ2-5; D gene unclear. The CDR3 runs 13 residues. The germline V gene has CDR1 MNHNS and CDR2 SASEGT. Trimming left V 8 bases short and J 1 base short, with 11 bases between. The CDR3 here is CASPSRTQETQYF. The CDR3 DNA reads TGTGCCAGCCCGTCCAGGACCCAAGAGACCCAGTACTTC.

The V gene is TRBV7-8, the J gene TRBJ2-7, with D perhaps being TRBD1 or TRBD2 (5 bases each). The CDR3 is made up of 14 amino acids. The V end lost 2 bases, the J end lost 3 bases, and 11 bases lay between the germline ends. The germline gives CDR1 SGHVS, CDR2 FQNEAQ. CDR3 nucleotides: TGTGCCAGCAGCTTACTGGGACGGAGCTACGAGCAGTACTTC. It translates to CASSLLGRSYEQYF.